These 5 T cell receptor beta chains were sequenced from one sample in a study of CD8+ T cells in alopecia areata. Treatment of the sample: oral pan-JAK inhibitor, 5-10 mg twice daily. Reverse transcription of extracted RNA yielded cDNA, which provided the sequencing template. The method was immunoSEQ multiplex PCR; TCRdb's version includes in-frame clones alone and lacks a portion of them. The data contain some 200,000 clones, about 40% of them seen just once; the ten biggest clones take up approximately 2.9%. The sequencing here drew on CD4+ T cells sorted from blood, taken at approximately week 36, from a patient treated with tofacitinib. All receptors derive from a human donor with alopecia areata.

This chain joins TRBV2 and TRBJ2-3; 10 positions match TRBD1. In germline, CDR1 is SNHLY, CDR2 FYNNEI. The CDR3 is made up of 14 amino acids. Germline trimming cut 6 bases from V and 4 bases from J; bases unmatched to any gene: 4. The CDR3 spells CASRGTGVADTQYF. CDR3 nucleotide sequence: TGTGCCAGCAGGGGGACAGGGGTAGCAGATACGCAGTATTTT.

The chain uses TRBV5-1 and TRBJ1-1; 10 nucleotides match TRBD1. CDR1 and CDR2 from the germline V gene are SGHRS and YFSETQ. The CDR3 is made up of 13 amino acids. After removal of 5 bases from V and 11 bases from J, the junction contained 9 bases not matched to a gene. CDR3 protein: CASSSDRGRGAFF. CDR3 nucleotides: TGCGCCAGCAGTTCCGACAGGGGGCGAGGGGCTTTCTTT.

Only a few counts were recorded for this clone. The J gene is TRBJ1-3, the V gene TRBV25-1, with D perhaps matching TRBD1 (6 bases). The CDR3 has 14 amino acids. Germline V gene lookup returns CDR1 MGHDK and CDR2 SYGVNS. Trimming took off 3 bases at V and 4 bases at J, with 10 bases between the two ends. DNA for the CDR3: TGTGCCAGCAGTGACAGGGGACTGGGAAACACCATATATTTT. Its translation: CASSDRGLGNTIYF.

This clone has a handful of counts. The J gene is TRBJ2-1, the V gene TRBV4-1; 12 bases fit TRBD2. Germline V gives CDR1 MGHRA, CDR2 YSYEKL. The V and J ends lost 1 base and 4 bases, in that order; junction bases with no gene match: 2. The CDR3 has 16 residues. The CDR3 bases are TGCGCCAGCAGCCAAGGACTAGCGGGAGCTTACAATGAGCAGTTCTTC. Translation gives CASSQGLAGAYNEQFF.

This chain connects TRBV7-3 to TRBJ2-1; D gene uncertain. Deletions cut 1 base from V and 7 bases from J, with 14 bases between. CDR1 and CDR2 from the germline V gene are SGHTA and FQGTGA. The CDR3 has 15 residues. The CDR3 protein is CASSLSRAGANEQFF. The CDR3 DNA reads TGTGCCAGCAGCTTAAGTAGGGCAGGAGCGAATGAGCAGTTCTTC. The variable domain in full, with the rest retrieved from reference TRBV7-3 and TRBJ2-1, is GAGVSQTPSNKVTEKGKYVELRCDPISGHTALYWYRQSLGQGPEFLIYFQGTGAADDSGLPNDRFFAVRPEGSVSTLKIQRTERGDSAVYLCASSLSRAGANEQFFGPGTRLTVL.